This T cell receptor beta chain is from a study of blood T cell repertoires in COVID-19. Overall study context: The origin of the acute and convalescent COVID-19 samples was the United States, Italy and Spain. Sources were T cells, B-cell-depleted T cells, or PBMCs; the material itself was cDNA or gDNA.

Study processing details: Amplifying reference gene primers gave estimates of nucleated cell counts. Data came from immunoSEQ multiplex PCR; TCRdb stores just in-frame clones and leaves some out. D and trimming come from the DNA, and the V and J calls and clone size come from that table. The data contain 150,000 to 200,000 clones, around 86% of them singletons. The receptor's source is a woman between 65 and 79 years old with COVID-19, enrolled during active disease. Sequencing was carried out using peripheral blood.

The CDR3 reads CASSLVARGQETQYF. CDR3 nucleotide sequence: TGTGCCAGCAGCTTAGTGGCCAGGGGGCAAGAGACCCAGTACTTC. The chain combines TRBV7-7 with TRBJ2-5; 7 nucleotides agree with TRBD1. The CDR3 extends over 15 amino acids. In germline, CDR1 is SSHAT, CDR2 FNYEAQ (reference sequence). V trimming: 1 base; J trimming: 2 bases; junction bases outside the gene matches: 4.